This passage covers 17 T cell receptor beta chains from one sample sequenced in a study of CD8+ T cells in alopecia areata. RNA, once extracted, was reverse transcribed into cDNA for use as the sequencing template. Profiled with immunoSEQ multiplex PCR; TCRdb holds only in-frame clones, not every one. The data hold about 150,000 clones, with around half observed a single time. This specimen was CD8+ T cells sorted from blood, taken at week 0. Source of these receptors: a human donor with alopecia areata.

The CDR3 nucleotides read TGCAGCGTTGAAATGGAGACTAACTATGGCTACACCTTC. The encoded protein is CSVEMETNYGYTF. The rearrangement uses TRBV29-1 and TRBJ1-2; D gene unclear. CDR3 length: 13 residues. V was clipped by 2 bases and J by 0 bases, with 7 bases between them. From germline, CDR1 is SQVTM and CDR2 ANQGSEA. The full variable domain, rest sourced from reference TRBV29-1 and TRBJ1-2, is SAVISQKPSRDICQRGTSLTIQCQVDSQVTMMFWYRQQPGQSLTLIATANQGSEATYESGFVIDKFPISRPNLTFSTLTVSNMSPEDSSIYLCSVEMETNYGYTFGSGTRLTVV.

This clone was observed a handful of times. The rearrangement uses TRBV7-2 and TRBJ2-4; D is uncertain. Trimming stripped 3 bases from V and 5 bases from J, with 8 bases between. From germline, CDR1 is SGHTA and CDR2 FQGNSA. CDR3 length: 13 residues. DNA of the CDR3: TGTGCCAGCAGCTTCAGTTGGGAAAACATTCAGTACTTC. This translates into CASSFSWENIQYF.

V is TRBV5-1 and J is TRBJ2-7; 11 bases are shared with TRBD1. Trimming at V came to 6 bases and at J to 7 bases, leaving 12 bases not matched to a gene. This CDR3 contains 15 residues. Germline loops: CDR1 SGHRS, CDR2 YFSETQ. The CDR3 loop is CASTPTDRGRREQYF. The CDR3 DNA reads as TGCGCCAGCACCCCCACGGACAGGGGGCGCCGAGAGCAGTACTTC.

This clone occurred a few times. The CDR3 reads CASSVAGQGPSHGYTF. CDR3 DNA sequence: TGTGCCAGCAGCGTCGCGGGACAGGGGCCGTCCCATGGCTACACCTTC. The gene calls are TRBV9 and TRBJ1-2, with TRBD1 matching over 10 bases. The CDR3 extends over 16 amino acids. Germline trimming cut 2 bases from V and 6 bases from J; bases unmatched to any gene: 10. Germline V gene sequence: CDR1 SGDLS, CDR2 YYNGEE.

The genes are TRBV5-6 and TRBJ2-3; TRBD2 matches at 8 bases. The CDR3 sequence is 19 residues long. V trimming: 0 bases; J trimming: 0 bases; junction bases outside the gene matches: 12. Germline assignment: CDR1 SGHDT and CDR2 YYEEEE. The CDR3 spells CASSLGGPAGGLSTDTQYF. The CDR3 nucleotides are TGTGCCAGCAGCTTGGGCGGGCCCGCGGGGGGCCTTAGCACAGATACGCAGTATTTT.

This clone was seen just once. The chain joins TRBV15 to TRBJ1-2, with TRBD1 as a possible D gene (5 bases). The CDR3 is 14 residues long. V lost 3 bases and J lost 4, with 12 bases in between. Germline CDR1 and CDR2: LNHNV and YYDKDF (reference sequence). In DNA, the CDR3 is TGTGCCACCAGCAGCGAGGGACGGACCTATGGCTACACCTTC. Translation gives CATSSEGRTYGYTF.

V gene TRBV15 combines with J gene TRBJ1-1; no clear D gene. The germline gives CDR1 LNHNV, CDR2 YYDKDF (reference sequence). Trimming removed 4 bases from V and 2 bases from J, with 17 bases in between. The CDR3 is made up of 16 amino acids. Written as DNA, the CDR3 is TGTGCCACCAGCATACGGCGGGGTCTCGTTAACACTGAAGCTTTCTTT. Protein: CATSIRRGLVNTEAFF.

This clone was found a few times. The chain recombines TRBV4-2 with TRBJ2-3; D is undetermined. Germline V gives CDR1 LGHNA, CDR2 YNFKEQ. V dropped 0 bases and J dropped 2 bases, with 3 bases sitting between them. The CDR3 extends over 13 amino acids. The CDR3 DNA reads TGTGCCAGCAGCCAAGATGCCACAGATACGCAGTATTTT. Translating it yields CASSQDATDTQYF.

This rearrangement joins TRBV7-9 to TRBJ2-7, with D hard to call. The CDR3 extends over 15 amino acids. CDR1 is SEHNR and CDR2 is FQNEAQ in the germline V gene (reference sequence). The germline V and J ends were trimmed by 1 base and 0 bases, with 10 bases remaining between them. The CDR3 sequence: CASSLGAGSSYEQYF. In DNA form, the CDR3 reads TGTGCCAGCAGCTTAGGTGCAGGAAGCTCCTACGAGCAGTACTTC.

This chain connects TRBV5-1 to TRBJ1-1; possibly TRBD1 for D (5 bases). Trimming took 3 bases from V and 7 from J, leaving 19 bases between them. Germline V gene data show CDR1 as SGHRS and CDR2 as YFSETQ. The CDR3 consists of 15 residues. CDR3: CASSYGQGAGNEAFF. CDR3 DNA sequence: TGCGCCAGCAGCTATGGACAAGGGGCCGGTAATGAAGCTTTCTTT.

The chain recombines TRBV2 with TRBJ2-3; a possible D gene is TRBD1 (6 bases). The germline V gene has CDR1 SNHLY and CDR2 FYNNEI. This CDR3 spans 17 amino acids. The V end was cut by 6 bases, the J end by 4 bases, with 23 bases between. The CDR3 region is CASSLRRDRIGADTQYF. The DNA of the CDR3 is TGTGCCAGCAGCCTCCGTCGCGACAGGATTGGGGCAGATACGCAGTATTTT.

This clone turned up a few times. The J gene is TRBJ2-2, the V gene TRBV10-3; 9 nucleotides align to TRBD1. Germline V gives CDR1 ENHRY, CDR2 SYGVKD. This CDR3 contains 23 residues. V lost 8 bases to trimming and J lost 1 base; unmatched junction nucleotides: 29. CDR3 DNA: TGTGCCATCCGGACCAAACCAAGAGCCCCGGGCGGGGACAGGGAGGAGAACACCGGGGAGCTGTTTTTT. Translating it yields CAIRTKPRAPGGDREENTGELFF.

The rearrangement links TRBV5-1 to TRBJ1-2; the D gene is possibly TRBD1 (5 bases). The CDR3 loop spans 13 amino acids. V was clipped by 4 bases and J by 10 bases, with 17 bases between them. CDR1 and CDR2 (germline): SGHRS, YFSETQ. CDR3 residues: CASSQSNQGDYTF. The DNA of the CDR3 is TGCGCCAGCAGCCAATCTAATCAGGGTGACTACACCTTC.

In its sample, this clone was seen a few times. The chain uses TRBV7-9 and TRBJ2-2, with D possibly TRBD1 on 5 matching bases. The V end was cut by 11 bases, the J end by 0 bases, with 10 bases between. In germline, CDR1 is SEHNR, CDR2 FQNEAQ (reference sequence). The CDR3 loop spans 13 amino acids. The CDR3: CAFSRANTGELFF. Written as DNA, the CDR3 is TGTGCCTTCAGCAGGGCGAACACCGGGGAGCTGTTTTTT.

This clone was seen more than once but under ten times. The junction and the germline gene differ at one end; a read error may be behind it. The gene calls are TRBV4-3 and TRBJ2-7; D may be TRBD1 (5 bases). From germline, CDR1 is LGHNA and CDR2 YSLEER. The CDR3 has 13 amino acids. The CDR3 sequence is CASSQDRWGRSVF. CDR3 nucleotide sequence: TGCGCCAGCAGCCAAGATCGGTGGGGCAGGTCGGTCTTC.

The V call is TRBV6-5, the J call TRBJ1-1; D remains ambiguous. Germline CDR1 MNHEY, CDR2 SVGAGI. The germline V and J ends were trimmed by 0 bases and 7 bases, with 9 bases remaining between them. The CDR3 contains 13 residues. The CDR3 DNA sequence: TGTGCCAGCAGTTACTCGAGGGTCCATGAAGCTTTCTTT. Amino acid sequence: CASSYSRVHEAFF.

In its sample, this clone was seen once. The V and J genes are TRBV13 and TRBJ1-2; D uncertain. Per germline, CDR1 PRHDT and CDR2 FYEKMQ (reference sequence). There are 12 residues in the CDR3. Trimming removed 0 bases at V and 8 bases at J, with 7 bases between. In DNA form, the CDR3 reads TGTGCCAGCAGCTTAGGCTCGCAAGGCTACACCTTC. It is translated as CASSLGSQGYTF. Supplemented by reference TRBV13 and TRBJ1-2, the full variable domain reads AAGVIQSPRHLIKEKRETATLKCYPIPRHDTVYWYQQGPGQDPQFLISFYEKMQSDKGSIPDRFSAQQFSDYHSELNMSSLELGDSALYFCASSLGSQGYTFGSGTRLTVV.